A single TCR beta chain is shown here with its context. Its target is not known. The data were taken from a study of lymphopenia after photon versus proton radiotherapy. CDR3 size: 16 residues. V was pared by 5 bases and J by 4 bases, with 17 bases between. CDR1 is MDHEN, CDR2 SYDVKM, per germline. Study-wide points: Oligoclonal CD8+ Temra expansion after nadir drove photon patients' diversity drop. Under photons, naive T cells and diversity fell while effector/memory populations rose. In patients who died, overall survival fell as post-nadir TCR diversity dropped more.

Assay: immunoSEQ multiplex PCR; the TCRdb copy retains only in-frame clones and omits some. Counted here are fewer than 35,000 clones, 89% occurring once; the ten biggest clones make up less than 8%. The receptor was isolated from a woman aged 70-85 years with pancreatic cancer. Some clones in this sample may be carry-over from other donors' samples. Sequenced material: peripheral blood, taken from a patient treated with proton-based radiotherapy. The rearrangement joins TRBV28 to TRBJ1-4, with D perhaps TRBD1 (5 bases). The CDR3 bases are TGTGCCAGCAGTATAGGGCCGAGGGACCTTAATGAAAAACTGTTTTTT. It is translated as CASSIGPRDLNEKLFF.